This T cell receptor (beta chain) was identified during a study of monozygotic twins with inflammatory bowel disease. TCRalpha and TCRbeta cDNA was put through two nested PCRs of roughly 17 and 9 cycles. TCRdb reprocessed the 5' RACE reads and keeps a single row for each CDR3 protein, giving no DNA. The table gives 400,000 to 500,000 distinct CDR3 sequences; the top ten clones make up 2% to 3% of it. The TCR was taken from a human donor with ulcerative colitis or Crohn's disease, or a healthy co-twin of an affected twin (not recorded which). Sequenced sample: blood.

CDR3 residues: CASSQHRAQETQYF. The rearrangement uses TRBV4-1 and TRBJ2-5; TCRdb indicates TRBD1, and absent DNA this call remains unverified. The length of the CDR3 is 14 residues. In germline, CDR1 is MGHRA, CDR2 YSYEKL.